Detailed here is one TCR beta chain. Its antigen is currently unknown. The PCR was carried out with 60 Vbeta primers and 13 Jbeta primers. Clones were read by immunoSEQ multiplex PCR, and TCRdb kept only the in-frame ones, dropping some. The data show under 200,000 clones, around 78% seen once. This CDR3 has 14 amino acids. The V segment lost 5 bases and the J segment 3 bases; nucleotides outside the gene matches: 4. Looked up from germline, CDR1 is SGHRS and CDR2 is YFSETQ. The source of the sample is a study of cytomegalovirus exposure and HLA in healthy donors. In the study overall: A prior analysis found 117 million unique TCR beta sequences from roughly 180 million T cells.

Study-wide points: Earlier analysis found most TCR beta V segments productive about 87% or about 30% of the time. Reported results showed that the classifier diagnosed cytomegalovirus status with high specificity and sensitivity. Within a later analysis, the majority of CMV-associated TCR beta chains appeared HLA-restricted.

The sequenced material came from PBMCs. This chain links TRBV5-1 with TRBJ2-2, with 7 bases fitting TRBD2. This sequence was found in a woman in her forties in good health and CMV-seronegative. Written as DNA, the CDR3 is TGCGCCAGCAGTTCCGGGGGGTACACCGGGGAGCTGTTTTTT. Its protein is CASSSGGYTGELFF.